A single sample is the source of the 27 T cell receptor beta chains below, sequenced in a study of early T cells in non-severe SARS-CoV-2 infection. TCRdb reprocessed the 5' RACE reads via MiXCR and lists one record per CDR3 protein. The sample holds around 67,000 distinct CDR3 sequences; approximately 12% are singletons and the top ten take around 1.3%. Sequenced material: whole blood. These receptor sequences come from an adult who was a healthcare worker with PCR-confirmed SARS-CoV-2 infection or an uninfected control (not recorded which).

This clonotype was seen ten or more times. This sequence joins TRBV7-9 and TRBJ2-7; 14 nucleotides align to TRBD2. The J segment lost 3 bases and the V segment lost 4 bases, leaving 2 bases of the junction unmatched. The CDR3 sequence is 15 residues long. Germline CDR1 reads SEHNR; CDR2 reads FQNEAQ (reference sequence). The CDR3 DNA is TGTGCCAGCAGCTCCGGACTAGCGGGAGGCTACGAGCAGTACTTC. This codes for CASSSGLAGGYEQYF.

The chain couples TRBV3-1 to TRBJ2-1; 9 bases line up with TRBD1. V dropped 2 bases and J dropped 7; count of bases not matched to a gene: 6. The CDR3 is made up of 15 amino acids. Germline CDR1 LGHDT, CDR2 YNNKEL (reference sequence). The CDR3 loop reads CASSQFGTGRNEQFF. DNA for the CDR3: TGTGCCAGCAGCCAATTCGGGACAGGGAGGAATGAGCAGTTCTTC.

This clonotype was counted ten times or more. This chain uses TRBV7-2 with TRBJ1-5; TRBD1 matches at 7 bases. The V and J ends lost 1 base and 5 bases, in that order; junction bases with no gene match: 5. The CDR3 contains 15 residues. From germline, CDR1 is SGHTA and CDR2 FQGNSA. CDR3 loop: CASSLGAGGYQPQHF. The CDR3, as DNA: TGTGCCAGCAGCTTAGGGGCAGGGGGTTATCAGCCCCAGCATTTT. The full variable domain, rest sourced from reference TRBV7-2 and TRBJ1-5, is GAGVSQSPSNKVTEKGKDVELRCDPISGHTALYWYRQSLGQGLEFLIYFQGNSAPDKSGLPSDRFSAERTGGSVSTLTIQRTQQEDSAVYLCASSLGAGGYQPQHFGDGTRLSIL.

This clonotype was observed many times. The chain combines TRBV5-1 with TRBJ1-1; the D gene is possibly TRBD1 (5 bases). The CDR3 has 13 amino acids. Germline V CDR1 and CDR2: SGHRS, YFSETQ. V was trimmed by 4 bases and J by 6 bases, leaving 13 bases between them. As DNA, the CDR3 is TGCGCCAGCAGCCCGCAGGGTGCGGCTGAAGCTTTCTTT. This translates into CASSPQGAAEAFF. The full variable domain, its missing parts supplied by reference TRBV5-1 and TRBJ1-1, is KAGVTQTPRYLIKTRGQQVTLSCSPISGHRSVSWYQQTPGQGLQFLFEYFSETQRNKGNFPGRFSGRQFSNSRSEMNVSTLELGDSALYLCASSPQGAAEAFFGQGTRLTVV.

The genes are TRBV6-2 or TRBV6-3 and TRBJ2-1; TRBD2 matches at 9 bases. The CDR3 has 16 amino acids. V was pared by 10 bases and J by 4 bases, with 14 bases of the junction left unmatched. Germline-derived CDR1 and CDR2 are MNHEY and SVGEGT. DNA of the CDR3: TGTGCCACCAAAACGCTCCTAGCGGGGACGTACAATGAGCAGTTCTTC. This sequence encodes CATKTLLAGTYNEQFF.

The sample holds a few counts of this clonotype. V is TRBV3-1 and J is TRBJ1-1; D perhaps matches TRBD1 (5 bases). Trimming cost V 7 bases and J 2 bases, with 17 bases left between them. The CDR3 runs 15 residues. CDR1 and CDR2 (germline): LGHDT, YNNKEL (reference sequence). This chain's CDR3 is CASTLGPGSNTEAFF. DNA for the CDR3: TGTGCCAGCACCCTGGGCCCAGGGAGTAACACTGAAGCTTTCTTT.

At least ten counts were recorded for this clonotype. The chain carries TRBV20-1 and TRBJ2-1; 11 bases are a match to TRBD2. The CDR3 sequence is 15 residues long. V dropped 5 bases and J dropped 8; count of bases not matched to a gene: 11. CDR1 is DFQATT and CDR2 is SNEGSKA in the germline V gene (reference sequence). CDR3 protein: CSARHLLAGGYEQFF. The CDR3 nucleotides read TGCAGTGCTCGACACCTCCTAGCGGGAGGCTATGAGCAGTTCTTC.

This clonotype was seen many times. This chain connects TRBV27 to TRBJ1-2; TRBD1 is a possible D gene (5 bases). V lost 5 bases, J lost 8 bases, and 30 bases lay in between. There are 18 residues in the CDR3. Per germline, CDR1 MNHEY and CDR2 SMNVEV (reference sequence). CDR3 DNA: TGTGCCAGCAGTCCGTTTTTTTCTACCGTCCGGACGAGGGGCGGCTACACCTTC. It encodes CASSPFFSTVRTRGGYTF.

This clonotype came up many times. This sequence joins TRBV29-1 and TRBJ1-2; TRBD1 matches at 9 bases. V shed 7 bases and J 3 bases; nucleotides not matched to a gene: 6. The CDR3 has 13 amino acids. Germline V gene lookup returns CDR1 SQVTM and CDR2 ANQGSEA. CDR3 in DNA: TGCAGCGGCCGGACAGGGGTAGACTATGGCTACACCTTC. Its protein is CSGRTGVDYGYTF.

This clonotype was observed a handful of times. V and J are TRBV29-1 and TRBJ2-1; D remains unclear. This CDR3 comprises 11 residues. CDR1 and CDR2 from the germline V gene are SQVTM and ANQGSEA. The V and J ends lost 6 bases and 1 base respectively, with 4 bases between them. As DNA, the CDR3 is TGCAGCGTGCGATCCTACAATGAGCAGTTCTTC. Protein: CSVRSYNEQFF.

The table lists this clonotype with many counts. V is TRBV29-1 and J is TRBJ2-1; 10 bases are shared with TRBD1. The V segment lost 3 bases and the J segment 7 bases; nucleotides outside the gene matches: 6. The CDR3 covers 14 residues. Germline V gene lookup returns CDR1 SQVTM and CDR2 ANQGSEA. The CDR3 nucleotides are TGCAGCGTTGATCCGAGGACAGGGGGTAATGAGCAGTTCTTC. It codes for CSVDPRTGGNEQFF.

This clonotype was observed many times. The chain links TRBV27 to TRBJ2-2; TRBD2 matches 14 bases. The V and J ends lost 6 bases and 2 bases, in that order; junction bases with no gene match: 5. The CDR3 is 17 residues long. Per the germline V gene, CDR1 is MNHEY and CDR2 is SMNVEV (reference sequence). CDR3 loop: CASSGLAGGLNTGELFF. DNA for the CDR3: TGTGCCAGCAGCGGACTAGCGGGAGGCCTCAACACCGGGGAGCTGTTTTTT.

This clonotype was counted at least ten times. The rearrangement uses TRBV6-6 and TRBJ1-1; D perhaps matches TRBD1 (5 bases). Germline loops: CDR1 MNHNY, CDR2 SVGAGI (reference sequence). There are 15 residues in the CDR3. V was pared by 7 bases and J by 4 bases, with 19 bases between. The CDR3 DNA is TGTGCCAGCAATGACCCGAAAAGTGGGGCCACTGAAGCTTTCTTT. Protein sequence: CASNDPKSGATEAFF.

This clonotype has just a few counts. At one of its ends the junction is not consistent with the germline gene, which may arise from a read error. The rearrangement links TRBV5-1 to TRBJ2-4, with TRBD2 identical over 15 bases. The V gene's germline CDR1 is SGHRS and CDR2 YFSETQ. CDR3 length equals 18 residues. CDR3 amino acids: CASSRGLAGGPAKTIQYF. For the CDR3, the DNA is TGCGCCAGCAGCAGGGGACTAGCGGGGGGTCCCGCCAAAACCATTCAGTACTTC.

This clonotype was recorded at least ten times. This chain links TRBV7-2 with TRBJ1-6; no clear D gene. Trimming stripped 1 base from V and 8 bases from J, with 12 bases between. CDR1 and CDR2 (germline): SGHTA, FQGNSA. CDR3 size: 15 residues. DNA for the CDR3: TGTGCCAGCAGCTTAGTATGGAGCGGGGATTCACCCCTCCACTTT. It specifies CASSLVWSGDSPLHF. Complete variable domain (other parts from reference TRBV7-2 and TRBJ1-6): GAGVSQSPSNKVTEKGKDVELRCDPISGHTALYWYRQSLGQGLEFLIYFQGNSAPDKSGLPSDRFSAERTGGSVSTLTIQRTQQEDSAVYLCASSLVWSGDSPLHFGNGTRLTVT.

Only a few counts were recorded for this clonotype. V is TRBV27 and J is TRBJ1-6; no clear D gene. The CDR3 consists of 13 residues. Trimming removed 6 bases at V and 9 bases at J, with 12 bases between. CDR1 and CDR2 (germline): MNHEY, SMNVEV (reference sequence). The CDR3 loop reads CASRSIGTSPLHF. The CDR3 nucleotides read TGTGCCAGCAGATCTATAGGAACTTCACCCCTCCACTTT.

This clonotype is medium-sized by share. The chain employs TRBV30 and TRBJ1-2; no reliable D call. The CDR3 runs to 11 residues. CDR1 and CDR2 (germline): GTSNPN, SVGIG (reference sequence). Trimming removed 2 bases at V and 7 bases at J, with 8 bases between. CDR3 sequence: CAWSWEAGYTF. The CDR3 nucleotides are TGTGCCTGGAGTTGGGAGGCTGGCTACACCTTC.

There are many counts of this clonotype. The chain couples TRBV4-3 to TRBJ2-6; tentative D call: TRBD2 (6 bases). Trimming cost V 4 bases and J 0 bases, with 10 bases left between them. The CDR3 covers 16 residues. The germline V gene has CDR1 LGHNA and CDR2 YSLEER. CDR3 amino acids: CASSLGGVSGANVLTF. Here the CDR3 DNA reads TGCGCCAGCAGCCTCGGCGGGGTCTCTGGGGCCAACGTCCTGACTTTC.

This clonotype was counted only a few times. V is TRBV10-1 and J is TRBJ1-6; possibly TRBD1 for D (5 bases). V shed 3 bases and J shed 10 bases, with 10 bases lying between them. This CDR3 region has 13 residues. Germline V gene lookup returns CDR1 WNHNN and CDR2 SYGVQD (reference sequence). The CDR3 here is CASSEIGGSPLHF. CDR3 DNA: TGCGCCAGCAGTGAAATTGGGGGATCACCCCTCCACTTT.

At least ten counts were recorded for this clonotype. DNA for the CDR3: TGTGCCTGGAAGTCTGGGAAGTACACCGGGGAGCTGTTTTTT. Its protein product is CAWKSGKYTGELFF. The rearrangement links TRBV30 to TRBJ2-2; D remains ambiguous. The V end lost 4 bases, the J end lost 3 bases, and 12 bases lay between the germline ends. Germline V gene sequence: CDR1 GTSNPN, CDR2 SVGIG (reference sequence). The CDR3 extends over 14 amino acids.

This clonotype has ten or more counts. This chain uses TRBV4-3 with TRBJ2-3; unclear D gene. The CDR3 has 14 residues. CDR1 and CDR2 from the germline V gene are LGHNA and YSLEER. V was shortened by 4 bases and J by 5 bases, with 13 bases between the two germline ends. In nucleotides, the CDR3 is TGCGCCAGCAGCCGGAATGGGCGTGGAGATACGCAGTATTTT. Translation: CASSRNGRGDTQYF.

This clonotype was seen many times. The V gene is TRBV18, the J gene TRBJ2-2; D is uncertain. Deletions cut 6 bases from V and 2 bases from J, with 7 bases between. The CDR3 length is 13 residues. Germline CDR1 KGHSH, CDR2 LQKENI. The CDR3 spells CASSTLNTGELFF. DNA of the CDR3: TGTGCCAGCTCTACTTTAAACACCGGGGAGCTGTTTTTT. Full variable domain (outside the CDR3, taken from reference TRBV18 and TRBJ2-2): NAGVMQNPRHLVRRRGQEARLRCSPMKGHSHVYWYRQLPEEGLKFMVYLQKENIIDESGMPKERFSAEFPKEGPSILRIQQVVRGDSAAYFCASSTLNTGELFFGEGSRLTVL.

This clonotype was seen only once. V gene TRBV27 combines with J gene TRBJ2-7, with D unclear. The germline V gene has CDR1 MNHEY and CDR2 SMNVEV (reference sequence). V gave up 7 bases and J gave up 3 bases, with 13 bases separating them. This CDR3 is 13 amino acids long. The CDR3: CASISQTGYEQYF. The CDR3 DNA reads TGTGCCAGCATATCCCAGACTGGCTACGAGCAGTACTTC.

This clonotype was observed many times. The chain links TRBV7-2 to TRBJ1-4; D remains ambiguous. Germline V gene lookup returns CDR1 SGHTA and CDR2 FQGNSA. With 5 bases removed from V and 0 bases from J, the gap between germline ends came to 19 bases. The CDR3 runs 18 residues. The CDR3 region has the DNA TGTGCCAGCAGCACAAAGATAGATCGCCGAGCAACTAATGAAAAACTGTTTTTT. It translates to CASSTKIDRRATNEKLFF.

This clonotype has at least ten counts. The genes are TRBV27 and TRBJ1-1, with 7 positions matching TRBD1. V shed 0 bases and J 5 bases; nucleotides not matched to a gene: 3. The CDR3 extends over 14 amino acids. CDR1 and CDR2 (germline): MNHEY, SMNVEV (reference sequence). CDR3 nucleotide sequence: TGTGCCAGCAGTTTATCAGGGGGCTTTACTGAAGCTTTCTTT. It is translated as CASSLSGGFTEAFF.

Many counts were recorded for this clonotype. The chain joins TRBV20-1 to TRBJ2-1; D gene unclear. This CDR3 contains 14 residues. Germline V lookup: CDR1 DFQATT, CDR2 SNEGSKA (reference sequence). With 3 bases removed from V and 0 bases from J, the gap between germline ends came to 9 bases. This chain's CDR3 is CSASYHSSYNEQFF. In DNA form, the CDR3 reads TGCAGTGCTAGTTACCATAGCTCCTACAATGAGCAGTTCTTC.

The chain is built from TRBV20-1 and TRBJ1-5, with TRBD1 as a possible D gene (5 bases). V lost 2 bases and J 2 bases, leaving 22 bases between the germline ends. Germline CDR1 DFQATT, CDR2 SNEGSKA (reference sequence). The CDR3 contains 18 residues. CDR3 sequence: CSARRSGLNFGGNQPQHF. Written as DNA, the CDR3 is TGCAGTGCTAGACGGTCGGGACTCAATTTCGGGGGCAATCAGCCCCAGCATTTT.